The entry that follows covers one T cell receptor (beta chain) sequence. What it binds is not known. The sample originates from a study of cytomegalovirus exposure and HLA in healthy donors. Study-level background: The roughly 110 validation repertoires used the same platform as the 550 to 700 first-cohort repertoires (as reported by a later analysis). Findings and caveats of the study: According to reports, the classifier identified cytomegalovirus status with high specificity and sensitivity. The authors enumerated roughly 180 TCR beta chains as linked to cytomegalovirus.

TCRdb's copy holds only in-frame clones and misses some; the assay was immunoSEQ multiplex PCR. The sample records some 170,000 clones, about 87% being singletons. The donors were in the approximately 130-subject validation cohort, distinct from the roughly 600-subject first cohort. Looked up from germline, CDR1 is MNHEY and CDR2 is SVGAGI. V was shortened by 5 bases and J by 4 bases, with 9 bases between the two germline ends. The CDR3 length is 14 residues. The gene calls are TRBV6-5 and TRBJ1-6, with D perhaps matching TRBD1 (6 bases). Sequenced material: PBMCs. This clonotype was obtained from a woman aged 30 to 39 in good health and CMV-seronegative. The CDR3 DNA reads TGTGCCAGCAGTCGCCAGGGGTATAATTCACCCCTCCACTTT. This translates into CASSRQGYNSPLHF.